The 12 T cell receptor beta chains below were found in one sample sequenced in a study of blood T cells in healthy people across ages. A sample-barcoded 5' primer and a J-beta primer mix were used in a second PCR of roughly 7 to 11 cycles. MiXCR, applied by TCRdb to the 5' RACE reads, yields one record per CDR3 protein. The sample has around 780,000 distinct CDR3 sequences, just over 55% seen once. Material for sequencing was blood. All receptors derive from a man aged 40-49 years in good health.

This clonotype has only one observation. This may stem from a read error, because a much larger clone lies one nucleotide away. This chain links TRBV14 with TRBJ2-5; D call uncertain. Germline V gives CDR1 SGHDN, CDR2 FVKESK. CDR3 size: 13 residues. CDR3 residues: CAGSQDLDETQYF. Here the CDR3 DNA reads TGTGCCGGCAGCCAAGATCTCGATGAGACCCAGTACTTC.

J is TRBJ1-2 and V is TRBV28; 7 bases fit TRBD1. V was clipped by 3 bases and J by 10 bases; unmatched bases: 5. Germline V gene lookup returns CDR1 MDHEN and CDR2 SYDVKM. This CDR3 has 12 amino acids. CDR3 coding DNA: TGTGCCAGCAGTTTTGGGGGACAGAACTACACCTTC. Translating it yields CASSFGGQNYTF.

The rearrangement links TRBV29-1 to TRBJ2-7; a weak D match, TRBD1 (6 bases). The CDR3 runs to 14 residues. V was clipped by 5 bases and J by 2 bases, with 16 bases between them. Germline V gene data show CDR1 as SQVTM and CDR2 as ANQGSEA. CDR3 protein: CSVWGGTRAYEQYF. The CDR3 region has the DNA TGCAGCGTTTGGGGTGGGACAAGGGCCTACGAGCAGTACTTC.

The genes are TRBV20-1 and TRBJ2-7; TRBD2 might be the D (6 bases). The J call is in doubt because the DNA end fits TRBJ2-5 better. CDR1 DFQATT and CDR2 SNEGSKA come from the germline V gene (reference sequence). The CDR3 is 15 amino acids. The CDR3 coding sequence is TGCAGTGCTAGAGATCTGCGGGAAGCAGAAGAGACCCAGTACTTC. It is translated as CSARDLREAEETQYF.

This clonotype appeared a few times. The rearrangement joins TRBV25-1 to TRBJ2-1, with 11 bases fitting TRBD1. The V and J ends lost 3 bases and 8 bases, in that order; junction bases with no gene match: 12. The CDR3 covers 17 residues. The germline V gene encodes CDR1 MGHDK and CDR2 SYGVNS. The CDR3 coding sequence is TGTGCCAGCAGTGACTGGACAGGGGGCCTACGAGTGGATGAGCAGTTCTTC. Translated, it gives CASSDWTGGLRVDEQFF.

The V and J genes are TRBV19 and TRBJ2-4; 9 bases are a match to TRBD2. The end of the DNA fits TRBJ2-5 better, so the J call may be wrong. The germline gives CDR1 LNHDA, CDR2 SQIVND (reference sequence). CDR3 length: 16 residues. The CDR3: CASSLMAGTSSETQYF. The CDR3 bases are TGTGCCAGTAGCCTAATGGCCGGGACTAGCAGCGAGACCCAGTACTTC.

The CDR3 region has the DNA TGCGCCAGCAGCACGGGACAGGGACTTAACGGCTATGGCTACACCTTC. The encoded protein is CASSTGQGLNGYGYTF. The chain joins TRBV5-1 to TRBJ1-2; the match to TRBD1 covers 9 bases. V gave up 4 bases and J gave up 4 bases; unmatched junction bases: 11. Germline V CDR1 and CDR2: SGHRS, YFSETQ. There are 16 residues in the CDR3.

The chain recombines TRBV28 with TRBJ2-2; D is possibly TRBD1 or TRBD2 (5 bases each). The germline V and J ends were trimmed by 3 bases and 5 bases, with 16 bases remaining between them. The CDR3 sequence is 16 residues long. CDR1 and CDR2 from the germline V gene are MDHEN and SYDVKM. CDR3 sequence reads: CASSFPQGGRTGELFF. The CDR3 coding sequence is TGTGCCAGCAGTTTTCCGCAGGGCGGGCGAACCGGGGAGCTGTTTTTT.

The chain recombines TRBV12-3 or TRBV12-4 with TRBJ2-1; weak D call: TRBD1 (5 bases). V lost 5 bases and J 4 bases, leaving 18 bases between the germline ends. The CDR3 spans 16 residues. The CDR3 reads CASSRNQGNGYNEQFF. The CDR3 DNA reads TGTGCCAGCAGTAGGAATCAGGGAAACGGATACAATGAGCAGTTCTTC.

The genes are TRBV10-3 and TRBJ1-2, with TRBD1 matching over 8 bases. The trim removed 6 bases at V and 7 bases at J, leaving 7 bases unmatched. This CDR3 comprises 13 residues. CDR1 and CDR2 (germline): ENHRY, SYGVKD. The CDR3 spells CAISPTGEPGYTF. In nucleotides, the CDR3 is TGTGCCATCAGCCCGACAGGGGAACCTGGCTACACCTTC.

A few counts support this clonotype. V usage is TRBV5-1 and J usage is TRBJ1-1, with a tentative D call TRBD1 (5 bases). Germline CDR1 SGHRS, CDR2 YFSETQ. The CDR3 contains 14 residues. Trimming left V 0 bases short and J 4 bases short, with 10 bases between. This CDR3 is CASSLGGDSTEAFF. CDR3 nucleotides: TGCGCCAGCAGCTTGGGGGGGGATAGCACTGAAGCTTTCTTT.

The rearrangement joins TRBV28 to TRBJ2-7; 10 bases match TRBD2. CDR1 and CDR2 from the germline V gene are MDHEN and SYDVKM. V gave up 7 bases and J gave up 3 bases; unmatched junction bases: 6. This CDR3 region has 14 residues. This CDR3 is CASTLSSGSYEQYF. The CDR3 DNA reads TGTGCCAGCACCCTTTCTAGCGGGAGCTACGAGCAGTACTTC.